This entry lists 9 T cell receptor beta chains sequenced from one sample in a study of blood T cell repertoires in COVID-19. Produced via immunoSEQ multiplex PCR; TCRdb's table is partial and in-frame only. Among approximately 230,000 clones, approximately 90% were seen once, and the ten largest hold under 5%. The specimen was PBMCs or T cells enriched from blood (not recorded which). Every receptor here comes from a woman under 40 who had recovered from COVID-19.

This chain uses TRBV4-3 with TRBJ2-1; tentatively, D is TRBD2 (5 bases). V gave up 0 bases and J gave up 0 bases, with 18 bases separating them. From germline, CDR1 is LGHNA and CDR2 YSLEER. The CDR3 has 19 amino acids. The CDR3 coding sequence is TGCGCCAGCAGCCAAGATTCCCCTCGGCGGGCCTTCTCCTACAATGAGCAGTTCTTC. Protein product: CASSQDSPRRAFSYNEQFF.

This clone appeared once. The chain has TRBV7-2 and TRBJ2-5; 7 positions agree with TRBD1. Losses at the gene ends were 1 base for V and 6 bases for J; bases not matched to a gene: 11. Per germline, CDR1 SGHTA and CDR2 FQGNSA. CDR3 length equals 16 residues. This CDR3 reads CASSLDVVGGGQTQYF. The CDR3 nucleotides read TGTGCCAGCAGCTTAGATGTTGTAGGGGGCGGGCAGACCCAGTACTTC.

This chain connects TRBV21-1 to TRBJ1-1. TRBV21-1 is noted as a pseudogene. The CDR3 contains 16 residues. In DNA form, the CDR3 reads TGTGCCAGCAGTAAAGAGGCAGGGAGGGGGTGCACTGAAGCTTTCTTT. Its protein is CASSKEAGRGCTEAFF.

The chain carries TRBV9 and TRBJ2-1; 8 bases fit TRBD1. V was clipped by 3 bases and J by 8 bases; unmatched bases: 10. Germline V gives CDR1 SGDLS, CDR2 YYNGEE. This CDR3 region has 15 residues. DNA of the CDR3: TGTGCCAGCAGCGCAGACAGGGGATATGGGGATGAGCAGTTCTTC. Translating it yields CASSADRGYGDEQFF.

The rearrangement links TRBV28 to TRBJ1-5, with D unclear. Germline values: CDR1 MDHEN, CDR2 SYDVKM. The length of the CDR3 is 13 residues. Trimming left V 1 base short and J 3 bases short, with 4 bases between. CDR3 in amino acids: CASSLLANQPQHF. The CDR3 DNA sequence: TGTGCCAGCAGTTTATTGGCCAATCAGCCCCAGCATTTT.

The V and J genes are TRBV5-1 and TRBJ2-1, with no clear D. This CDR3 contains 11 residues. Germline loops: CDR1 SGHRS, CDR2 YFSETQ. V lost 1 base, J lost 10 bases, and 6 bases lay in between. CDR3 protein: CASSLMEEQFF. The CDR3 bases are TGCGCCAGCAGCTTGATGGAGGAGCAGTTCTTC.

This clone appeared once. The V and J genes are TRBV10-3 and TRBJ2-5; 15 positions agree with TRBD2. Germline V CDR1 and CDR2: ENHRY, SYGVKD. This CDR3 is 18 amino acids long. V was clipped by 0 bases and J by 7 bases; unmatched bases: 9. The CDR3: CAISESSGLAGGELTQYF. CDR3 coding DNA: TGTGCCATCAGTGAGTCCAGCGGACTAGCGGGAGGGGAATTGACCCAGTACTTC.

This sequence joins TRBV2 and TRBJ1-6; TRBD1 agrees at 7 bases. Per the germline V gene, CDR1 is SNHLY and CDR2 is FYNNEI. The trim removed 6 bases at V and 10 bases at J, leaving 12 bases unmatched. This CDR3 region has 15 residues. This CDR3 reads CASSPGDRLSSPLHF. DNA for the CDR3: TGTGCCAGCAGCCCCGGGGACAGACTTTCCTCACCCCTCCACTTT.

This chain links TRBV2 with TRBJ1-5; D remains unclear. This CDR3 comprises 14 residues. Trimming removed 5 bases at V and 3 bases at J, with 11 bases between. Germline V gene lookup returns CDR1 SNHLY and CDR2 FYNNEI. The CDR3 sequence is CASSQDRPNQPQHF. Written as DNA, the CDR3 is TGTGCCAGCAGTCAGGATAGGCCCAATCAGCCCCAGCATTTT.